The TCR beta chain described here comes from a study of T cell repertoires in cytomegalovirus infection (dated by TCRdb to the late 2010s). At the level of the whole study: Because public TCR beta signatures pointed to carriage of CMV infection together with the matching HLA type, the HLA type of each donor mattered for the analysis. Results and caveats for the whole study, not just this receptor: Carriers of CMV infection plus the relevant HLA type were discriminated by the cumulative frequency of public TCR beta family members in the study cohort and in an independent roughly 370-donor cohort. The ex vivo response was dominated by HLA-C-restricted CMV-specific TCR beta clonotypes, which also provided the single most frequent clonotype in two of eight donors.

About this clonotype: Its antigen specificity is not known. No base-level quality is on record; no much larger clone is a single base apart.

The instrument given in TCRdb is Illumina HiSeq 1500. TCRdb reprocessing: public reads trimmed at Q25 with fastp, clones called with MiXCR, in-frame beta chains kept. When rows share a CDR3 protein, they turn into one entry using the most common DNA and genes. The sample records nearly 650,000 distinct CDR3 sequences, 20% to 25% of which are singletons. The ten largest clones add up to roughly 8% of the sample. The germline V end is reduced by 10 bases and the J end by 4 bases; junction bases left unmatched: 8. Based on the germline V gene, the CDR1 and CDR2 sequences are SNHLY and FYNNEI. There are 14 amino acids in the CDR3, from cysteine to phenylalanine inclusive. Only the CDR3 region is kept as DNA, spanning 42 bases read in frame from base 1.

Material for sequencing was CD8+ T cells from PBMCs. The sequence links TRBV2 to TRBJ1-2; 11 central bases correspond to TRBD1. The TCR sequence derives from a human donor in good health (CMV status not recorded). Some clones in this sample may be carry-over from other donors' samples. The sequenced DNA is TGTGCCACCCTGAGGGACAGGGGGTTCTATGGCTACACCTTC. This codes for CATLRDRGFYGYTF.